Listed here are 23 T cell receptor beta chains from one sample, sequenced in a study of CD8 T cells in ankylosing spondylitis. TCRdb re-called the 5' RACE reads through MiXCR, storing one row per CDR3 protein. The data contain 250,000 or so distinct CDR3 sequences, about 24% of them seen just once; the ten biggest clones take up roughly 0.6%. Sequenced material: blood, either unsorted or a sorted T cell fraction (not recorded which). Receptors originate from a male donor with ankylosing spondylitis or in good health (not recorded which).

This chain joins TRBV9 and TRBJ1-1; no reliable D call. This CDR3 is 15 amino acids long. In germline, CDR1 is SGDLS, CDR2 YYNGEE. V lost 4 bases, J lost 10 bases, and 23 bases lay in between. The CDR3 DNA is TGTGCCAGCAGCACCACCCCTGAGGGATTCAGAGGAGCTTTCTTT. This encodes CASSTTPEGFRGAFF.

This clonotype turned up a few times. This chain uses TRBV6-1 with TRBJ1-5; D is possibly TRBD1 (5 bases). The length of the CDR3 is 13 residues. V gave up 6 bases and J gave up 5 bases, with 11 bases separating them. Germline CDR1 and CDR2: MNHNS and SASEGT. The CDR3 region is CASRGAGYQPQHF. Written as DNA, the CDR3 is TGTGCCAGCAGAGGGGCGGGTTATCAGCCCCAGCATTTT.

The chain carries TRBV12-3 or TRBV12-4 and TRBJ2-7; D remains ambiguous. The CDR3 has 14 residues. Trimming shortened V by 6 bases and J by 5 bases, and 17 bases separated the two germline ends. CDR3 bases: TGTGCCAGCAGGTATTCCGGGTCTTCCCACGAGCAGTACTTC. Translated: CASRYSGSSHEQYF.

This clonotype was seen only a few times. At one of its ends the junction is not consistent with the germline gene, which may arise from a read error. This chain connects TRBV6-5 to TRBJ2-7, with a possible D match to TRBD2 (7 bases). Germline CDR1 and CDR2: MNHEY and SVGAGI. This CDR3 spans 16 amino acids. Here the CDR3 reads CASSDSGAGASYEQYF. The CDR3 bases are TGTGCCAGCAGTGACTCGGGGGCGGGGGCCTCCTACGAGCAGTACTTC.

This clonotype appeared a few times. The chain recombines TRBV4-2 with TRBJ2-1; D is ambiguous. The CDR3 extends over 18 amino acids. The V gene's germline CDR1 is LGHNA and CDR2 YNFKEQ. The V and J ends lost 0 bases and 0 bases respectively, with 15 bases between them. The CDR3 DNA follows: TGTGCCAGCAGCCAAGAAGGGCTTCACTTTAGCTCCTACAATGAGCAGTTCTTC. As protein: CASSQEGLHFSSYNEQFF.

There are a few counts of this clonotype. The V gene is TRBV20-1, the J gene TRBJ1-1; TRBD1 matches at 7 bases. This CDR3 region has 14 residues. V gave up 4 bases and J gave up 11 bases; unmatched junction bases: 16. Germline V gives CDR1 DFQATT, CDR2 SNEGSKA (reference sequence). The chain's CDR3 is CSATRTGSTQGAFF. The CDR3 bases are TGCAGTGCTACTAGGACAGGCTCGACTCAGGGGGCTTTCTTT.

The chain has TRBV20-1 and TRBJ2-1; 7 positions match TRBD1. The CDR3 covers 12 residues. Germline values: CDR1 DFQATT, CDR2 SNEGSKA (reference sequence). J gave up 8 bases and V 7 bases, and 8 bases lay outside the gene matches. Here the CDR3 DNA reads TGCAGTGGGGAGACAGGGAATGATGAGCAGTTCTTC. Its protein is CSGETGNDEQFF.

The V and J genes are TRBV6-1 and TRBJ2-3; maybe TRBD2 (5 bases). The CDR3 totals 15 residues. Trimming pared 5 bases from V and 5 bases from J, leaving 17 bases between. The germline V gene has CDR1 MNHNS and CDR2 SASEGT. The CDR3 nucleotides are TGTGCCAGCAGTACCGCCGCCGGCCGGGGAGATACGCAGTATTTT. Translating gives CASSTAAGRGDTQYF.

This sequence joins TRBV6-5 and TRBJ2-7, with a possible D match to TRBD2 (6 bases). CDR3 length equals 14 residues. The V and J ends lost 2 bases and 0 bases respectively, with 8 bases between them. CDR1 is MNHEY and CDR2 is SVGAGI in the germline V gene. The CDR3 region is CASSYRGSSYEQYF. The CDR3 coding sequence is TGTGCCAGCAGTTACCGGGGGAGCTCCTACGAGCAGTACTTC.

This sequence joins TRBV6-2 or TRBV6-3 and TRBJ2-1, with 7 bases identical to TRBD1. Germline V gene sequence: CDR1 MNHEY, CDR2 SVGEGT. This CDR3 has 14 amino acids. J lost 5 bases, V lost 1 base, and 2 bases had no gene match. The CDR3 spells CASSYLGQDNEQFF. The DNA of the CDR3 is TGTGCCAGCAGTTACTTAGGACAGGACAATGAGCAGTTCTTC.

The V call is TRBV7-9, the J call TRBJ2-7, with D possibly being TRBD1 (5 bases). Germline CDR1 SEHNR, CDR2 FQNEAQ (reference sequence). The CDR3 is 13 residues long. With 4 bases removed from V and 1 base from J, the gap between germline ends came to 8 bases. The DNA for the CDR3 is TGTGCCAGCAGCTGGAGACAGTCCTACGAGCAGTACTTC. It yields the protein CASSWRQSYEQYF.

This clonotype was counted between two and nine times. J is TRBJ1-4 and V is TRBV20-1; tentatively, D is TRBD1 (5 bases). The CDR3 is 14 residues long. Germline-derived CDR1 and CDR2 are DFQATT and SNEGSKA (reference sequence). V lost 3 bases and J lost 4, with 12 bases in between. This CDR3 is CSARGQPVNEKLFF. CDR3 nucleotides: TGCAGTGCTAGGGGGCAGCCAGTTAATGAAAAACTGTTTTTT.

This clonotype was detected ten times or more. This chain connects TRBV28 to TRBJ2-7; possible D gene TRBD1, 5 bases. The V and J ends lost 6 bases and 4 bases respectively, with 13 bases between them. The CDR3 covers 13 residues. Germline V gene sequence: CDR1 MDHEN, CDR2 SYDVKM. The CDR3, as DNA: TGTGCCAGCAGAAGGGTAAGGGGATACGAGCAGTACTTC. It yields the protein CASRRVRGYEQYF. The complete variable domain, with remaining parts taken from reference TRBV28 and TRBJ2-7, reads DVKVTQSSRYLVKRTGEKVFLECVQDMDHENMFWYRQDPGLGLRLIYFSYDVKMKEKGDIPEGYSVSREKKERFSLILESASTNQTSMYLCASRRVRGYEQYFGPGTRLTVT.

This clonotype was detected many times. The chain joins TRBV6-5 to TRBJ1-1; D gene uncertain. Germline loops: CDR1 MNHEY, CDR2 SVGAGI. This CDR3 comprises 11 residues. The V end lost 8 bases, the J end lost 0 bases, and 4 bases lay between the germline ends. The DNA of the CDR3 is TGTGCCAGCTGGATGAACACTGAAGCTTTCTTT. This encodes CASWMNTEAFF.

The rearrangement uses TRBV20-1 and TRBJ2-5, with D unresolved. V lost 5 bases and J lost 3, with 13 bases in between. The CDR3 has 13 amino acids. Germline CDR1 DFQATT, CDR2 SNEGSKA (reference sequence). CDR3 residues: CSAPPATKETQYF. CDR3 bases: TGCAGTGCTCCCCCAGCCACTAAAGAGACCCAGTACTTC.

This clonotype was observed a few times. This sequence joins TRBV12-3 or TRBV12-4 and TRBJ1-6; D is perhaps TRBD1 (6 bases). The CDR3 loop spans 15 amino acids. Trimming pared 6 bases from V and 4 bases from J, leaving 13 bases between. CDR3 nucleotide sequence: TGTGCCAGCAGCGACCGACAGGCTTATAATTCACCCCTCCACTTT. Translation: CASSDRQAYNSPLHF.

The V gene is TRBV4-1, the J gene TRBJ2-7, with TRBD2 as a possible D gene (7 bases). The V end lost 1 base, the J end lost 4 bases, and 17 bases lay between the germline ends. Germline V CDR1 and CDR2: MGHRA, YSYEKL. This CDR3 contains 16 residues. The CDR3 loop is CASSQAPAGTIYEQYF. In DNA form, the CDR3 reads TGCGCCAGCAGCCAAGCACCAGCGGGGACAATTTACGAGCAGTACTTC.

The chain joins TRBV4-1 to TRBJ2-5; 8 positions agree with TRBD1. From germline, CDR1 is MGHRA and CDR2 YSYEKL. Trimming cost V 4 bases and J 2 bases; bases outside gene matches: 6. The CDR3 covers 15 residues. DNA for the CDR3: TGCGCCAGCAGCCTACGACAGGGGCGGCAAGAGACCCAGTACTTC. Translated, it gives CASSLRQGRQETQYF.

This clonotype appeared many times. The rearrangement links TRBV12-3 or TRBV12-4 to TRBJ2-5; D possibly corresponds to TRBD2 (5 bases). V was cut by 2 bases and J by 7 bases, with 8 bases left in between. The CDR3 has 12 amino acids. The chain's CDR3 is CASSLMAGTQYF. The CDR3 coding sequence is TGTGCCAGCAGTTTAATGGCGGGGACCCAGTACTTC.

This clonotype was observed a handful of times. The rearrangement links TRBV10-1 to TRBJ2-5; D call uncertain. The ends were cut back, 3 bases at V and 1 base at J, with 9 bases in the middle. Per germline, CDR1 WNHNN and CDR2 SYGVQD (reference sequence). The CDR3 is made up of 14 amino acids. This chain's CDR3 is CASSESVIQETQYF. Written as DNA, the CDR3 is TGCGCCAGCAGTGAATCCGTAATCCAAGAGACCCAGTACTTC.

This clonotype was detected ten times or more. V usage is TRBV7-3 and J usage is TRBJ2-2, with D perhaps matching TRBD1 (6 bases). The germline CDR1 and CDR2 sequences are SGHTA and FQGTGA. V was shortened by 2 bases and J by 0 bases, with 7 bases between the two germline ends. This CDR3 contains 15 residues. The chain's CDR3 is CASSLGGTNTGELFF. The CDR3 DNA reads as TGTGCCAGCAGCTTAGGGGGCACGAACACCGGGGAGCTGTTTTTT.

J is TRBJ2-7 and V is TRBV10-3; D is uncertain. The CDR3 is 15 residues long. In germline, CDR1 is ENHRY, CDR2 SYGVKD. Trimming stripped 1 base from V and 5 bases from J, with 15 bases between. CDR3 coding DNA: TGTGCCATCAGTGAGTACCTAACATCCCTACACGAGCAGTACTTC. Protein product: CAISEYLTSLHEQYF.

This chain connects TRBV27 to TRBJ2-2; the match to TRBD1 covers 7 bases. Germline V CDR1 and CDR2: MNHEY, SMNVEV (reference sequence). This CDR3 spans 13 amino acids. The V segment lost 4 bases and the J segment 7 bases; nucleotides outside the gene matches: 3. The CDR3 DNA reads as TGTGCCAGCAGTTCACAGGGGCTCGGGGAGCTGTTTTTT. Amino acid sequence: CASSSQGLGELFF.